The clone carrying this TCR beta chain was seen repeatedly, ten times or more. This sample is drawn from a study of glioma-infiltrating T cells. TCR alpha and beta CDR3 regions were amplified from RNA using iRepertoire nested multiplex PCR. TCRdb itself ran the multiplex PCR reads through MiXCR, one entry per CDR3 protein. Found here are about 89,000 distinct CDR3 sequences, about 23% of them singletons; the top ten hold over 5.5%. V was pared by 3 bases and J by 4 bases, with 8 bases of the junction left unmatched. The CDR3 contains 16 residues. Germline values: CDR1 LGHNA, CDR2 YNFKEQ. The specimen was glioma tissue, nonneoplastic brain tissue, or PBMCs (not recorded which). This TCR was sampled from a human donor with low-grade glioma or glioblastoma, undergoing nonglioma brain surgery, or in good health (not recorded which). The chain joins TRBV4-2 to TRBJ1-5, with 8 bases lining up with TRBD1. The CDR3 is CASSQPDRDLNQPQHF. The CDR3, as DNA: TGTGCCAGCAGCCAGCCGGACAGGGACTTAAATCAGCCCCAGCATTTT.